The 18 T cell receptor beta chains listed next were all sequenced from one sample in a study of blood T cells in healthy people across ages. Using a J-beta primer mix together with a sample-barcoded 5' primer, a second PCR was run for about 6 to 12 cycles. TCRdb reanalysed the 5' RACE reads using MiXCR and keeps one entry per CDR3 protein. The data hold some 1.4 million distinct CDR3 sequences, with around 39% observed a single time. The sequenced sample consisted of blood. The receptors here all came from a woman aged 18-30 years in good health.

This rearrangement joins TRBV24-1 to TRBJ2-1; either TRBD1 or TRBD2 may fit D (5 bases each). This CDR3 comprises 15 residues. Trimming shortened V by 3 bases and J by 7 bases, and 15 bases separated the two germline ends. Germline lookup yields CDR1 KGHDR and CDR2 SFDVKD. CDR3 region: CATSDPGTSGNEQFF. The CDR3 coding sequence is TGTGCCACCAGTGATCCCGGGACCTCGGGGAATGAGCAGTTCTTC.

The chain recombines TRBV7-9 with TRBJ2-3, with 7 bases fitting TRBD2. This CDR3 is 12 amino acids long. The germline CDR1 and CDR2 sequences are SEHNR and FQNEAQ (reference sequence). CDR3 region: CAAGPSTDAQYF. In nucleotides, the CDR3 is TGTGCAGCGGGACCGAGCACAGATGCCCAGTATTTT.

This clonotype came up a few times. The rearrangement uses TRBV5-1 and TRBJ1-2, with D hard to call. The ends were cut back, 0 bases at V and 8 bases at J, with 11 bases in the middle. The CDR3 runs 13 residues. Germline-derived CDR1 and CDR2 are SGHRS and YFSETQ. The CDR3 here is CASSLEVGSGYTF. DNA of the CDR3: TGCGCCAGCAGCTTGGAGGTGGGAAGCGGCTACACCTTC.

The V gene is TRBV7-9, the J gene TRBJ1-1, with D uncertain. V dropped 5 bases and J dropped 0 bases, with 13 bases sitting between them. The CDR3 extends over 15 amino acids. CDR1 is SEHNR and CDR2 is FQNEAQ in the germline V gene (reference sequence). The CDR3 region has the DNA TGTGCCAGCAGCGCCCTGACATCAGTGAACACTGAAGCTTTCTTT. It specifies CASSALTSVNTEAFF.

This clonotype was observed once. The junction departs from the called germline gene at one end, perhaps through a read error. CDR3 bases: TGTACCAGCAGTCGAACTGGGGGGCTATACAATGAGCAGTTCTTC. It translates to CTSSRTGGLYNEQFF. The V and J genes are TRBV27 and TRBJ2-1; D could derive from TRBD1 or TRBD2 (6 bases each). Germline CDR1 is MNHEY and CDR2 is SMNVEV (reference sequence). The CDR3 length is 15 residues.

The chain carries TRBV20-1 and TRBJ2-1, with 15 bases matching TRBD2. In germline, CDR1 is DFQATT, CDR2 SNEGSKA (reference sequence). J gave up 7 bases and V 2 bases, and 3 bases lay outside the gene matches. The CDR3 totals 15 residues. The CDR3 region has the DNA TGCAGTGCTAGATGGACTAGCGGGGGGGATAATGAGCAGTTCTTC. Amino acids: CSARWTSGGDNEQFF.

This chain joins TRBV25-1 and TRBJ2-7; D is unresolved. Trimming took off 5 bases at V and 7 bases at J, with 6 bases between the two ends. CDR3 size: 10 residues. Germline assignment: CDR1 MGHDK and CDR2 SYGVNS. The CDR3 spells CASSHNEQYF. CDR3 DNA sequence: TGTGCCAGCAGTCACAATGAGCAGTACTTC.

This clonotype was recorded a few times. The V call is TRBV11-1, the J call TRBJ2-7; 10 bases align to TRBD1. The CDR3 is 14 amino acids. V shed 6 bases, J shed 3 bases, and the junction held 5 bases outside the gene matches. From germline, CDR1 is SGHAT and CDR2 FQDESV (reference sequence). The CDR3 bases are TGTGCCAGCAGGCTCGGACAGGGGGACTACGAGCAGTACTTC. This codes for CASRLGQGDYEQYF.

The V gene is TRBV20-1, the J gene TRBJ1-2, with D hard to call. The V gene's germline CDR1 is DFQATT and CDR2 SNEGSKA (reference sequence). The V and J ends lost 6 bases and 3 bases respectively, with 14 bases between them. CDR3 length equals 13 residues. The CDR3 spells CSARPRTDYGYTF. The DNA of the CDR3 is TGCAGTGCAAGACCCAGGACGGACTATGGCTACACCTTC.

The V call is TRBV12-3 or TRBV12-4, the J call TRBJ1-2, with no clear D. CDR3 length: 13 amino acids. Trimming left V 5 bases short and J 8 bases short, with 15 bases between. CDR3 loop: CASSVGSVEGYTF. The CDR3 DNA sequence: TGTGCCAGCAGTGTAGGGAGCGTGGAGGGCTACACCTTC.

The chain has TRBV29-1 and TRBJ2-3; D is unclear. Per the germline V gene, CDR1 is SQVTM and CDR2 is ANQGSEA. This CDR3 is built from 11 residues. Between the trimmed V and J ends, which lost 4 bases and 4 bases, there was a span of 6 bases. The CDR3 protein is CSVVHPDTQYF. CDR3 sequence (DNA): TGCAGCGTTGTGCACCCAGATACGCAGTATTTT.

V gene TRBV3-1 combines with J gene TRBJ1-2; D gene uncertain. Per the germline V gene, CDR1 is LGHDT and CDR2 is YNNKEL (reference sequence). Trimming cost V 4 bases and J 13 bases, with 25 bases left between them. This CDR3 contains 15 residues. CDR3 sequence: CASSPLGYLPASSTF. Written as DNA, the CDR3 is TGTGCCAGCAGCCCCTTGGGTTACCTCCCGGCGTCGAGCACCTTC.

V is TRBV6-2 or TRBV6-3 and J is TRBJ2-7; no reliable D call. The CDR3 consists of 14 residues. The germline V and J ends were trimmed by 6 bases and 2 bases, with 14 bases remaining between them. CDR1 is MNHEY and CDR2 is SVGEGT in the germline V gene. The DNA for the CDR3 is TGTGCCAGCAGCCCCCTCCGATGGGCCTACGAGCAGTACTTC. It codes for CASSPLRWAYEQYF.

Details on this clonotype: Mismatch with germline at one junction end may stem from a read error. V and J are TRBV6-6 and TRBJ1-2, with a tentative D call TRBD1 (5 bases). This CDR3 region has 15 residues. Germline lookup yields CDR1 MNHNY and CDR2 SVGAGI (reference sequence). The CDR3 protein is CARSYSGGTNYGYTF. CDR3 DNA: TGTGCCAGGAGTTACTCGGGTGGGACCAACTATGGCTACACCTTC.

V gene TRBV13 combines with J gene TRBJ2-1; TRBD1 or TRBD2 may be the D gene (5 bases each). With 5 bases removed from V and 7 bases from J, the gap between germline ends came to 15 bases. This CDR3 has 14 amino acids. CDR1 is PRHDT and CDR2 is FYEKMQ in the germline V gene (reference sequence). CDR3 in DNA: TGTGCCAGCAGCGGGGACGGGGTAAGGAATGAGCAGTTCTTC. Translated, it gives CASSGDGVRNEQFF.

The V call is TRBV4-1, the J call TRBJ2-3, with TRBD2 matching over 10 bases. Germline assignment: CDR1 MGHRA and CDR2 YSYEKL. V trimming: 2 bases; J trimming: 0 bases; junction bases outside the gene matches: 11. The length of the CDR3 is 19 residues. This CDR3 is CASSQKGISGGFSTDTQYF. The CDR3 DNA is TGCGCCAGCAGCCAAAAGGGGATTAGCGGGGGGTTCAGCACAGATACGCAGTATTTT.

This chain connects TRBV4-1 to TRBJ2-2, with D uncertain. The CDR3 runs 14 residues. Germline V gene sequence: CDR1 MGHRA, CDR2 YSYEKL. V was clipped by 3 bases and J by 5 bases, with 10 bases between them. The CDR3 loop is CASSQDPQTGELFF. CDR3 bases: TGCGCCAGCAGCCAGGACCCACAGACCGGGGAGCTGTTTTTT.

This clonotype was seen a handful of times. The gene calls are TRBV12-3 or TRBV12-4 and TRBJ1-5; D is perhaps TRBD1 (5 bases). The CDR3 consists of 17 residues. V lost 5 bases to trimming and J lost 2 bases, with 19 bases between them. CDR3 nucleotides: TGTGCCAGCAGTCATCCCCGGGGCACCTCGGGCAATCAGCCCCAGCATTTT. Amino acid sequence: CASSHPRGTSGNQPQHF.